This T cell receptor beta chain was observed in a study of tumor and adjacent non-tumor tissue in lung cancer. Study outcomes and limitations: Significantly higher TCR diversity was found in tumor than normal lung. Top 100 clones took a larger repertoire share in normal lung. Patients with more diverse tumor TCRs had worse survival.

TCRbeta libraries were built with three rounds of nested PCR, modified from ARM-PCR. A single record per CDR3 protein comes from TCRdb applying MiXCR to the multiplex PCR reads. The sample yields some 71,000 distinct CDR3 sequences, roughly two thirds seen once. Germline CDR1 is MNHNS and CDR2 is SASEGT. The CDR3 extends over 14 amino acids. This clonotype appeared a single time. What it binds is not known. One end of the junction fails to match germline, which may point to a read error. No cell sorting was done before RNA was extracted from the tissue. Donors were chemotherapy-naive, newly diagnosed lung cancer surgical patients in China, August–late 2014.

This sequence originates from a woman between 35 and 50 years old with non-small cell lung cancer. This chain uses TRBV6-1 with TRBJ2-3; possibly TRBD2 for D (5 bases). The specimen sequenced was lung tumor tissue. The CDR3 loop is CASSESGSGNTQYF. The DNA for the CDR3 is TGTGCCAGCAGTGAATCGGGGAGTGGAAATACCCAGTATTTT.